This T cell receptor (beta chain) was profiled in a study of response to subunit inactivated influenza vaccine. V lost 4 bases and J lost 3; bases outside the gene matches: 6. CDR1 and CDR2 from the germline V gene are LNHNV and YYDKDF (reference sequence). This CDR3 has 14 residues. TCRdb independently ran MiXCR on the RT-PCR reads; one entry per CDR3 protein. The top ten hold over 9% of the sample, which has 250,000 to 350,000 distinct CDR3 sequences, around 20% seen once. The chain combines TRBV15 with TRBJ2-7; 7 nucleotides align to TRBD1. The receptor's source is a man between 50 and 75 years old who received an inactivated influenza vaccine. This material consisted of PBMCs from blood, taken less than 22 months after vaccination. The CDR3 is CATSKDRALYEQYF. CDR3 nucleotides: TGTGCCACCAGCAAAGACAGGGCCCTCTACGAGCAGTACTTC.